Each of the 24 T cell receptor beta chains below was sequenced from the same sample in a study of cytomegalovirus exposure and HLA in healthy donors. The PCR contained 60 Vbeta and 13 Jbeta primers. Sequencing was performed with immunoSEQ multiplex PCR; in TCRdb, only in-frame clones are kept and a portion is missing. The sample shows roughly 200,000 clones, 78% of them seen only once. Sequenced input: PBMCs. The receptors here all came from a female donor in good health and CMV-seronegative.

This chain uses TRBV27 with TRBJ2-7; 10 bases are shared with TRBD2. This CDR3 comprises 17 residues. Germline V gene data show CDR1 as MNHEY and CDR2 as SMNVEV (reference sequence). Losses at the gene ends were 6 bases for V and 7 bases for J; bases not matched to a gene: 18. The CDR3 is CASSPASGSALGPEQYF. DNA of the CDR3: TGTGCCAGCAGCCCTGCTAGCGGGAGTGCGTTGGGTCCAGAGCAGTACTTC.

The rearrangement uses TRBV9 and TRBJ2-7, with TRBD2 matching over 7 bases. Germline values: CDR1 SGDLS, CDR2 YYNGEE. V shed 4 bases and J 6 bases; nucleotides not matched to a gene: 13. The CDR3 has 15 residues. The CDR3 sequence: CASSPGGFGVSEQYF. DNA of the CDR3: TGTGCCAGCAGCCCCGGGGGGTTCGGGGTGAGCGAGCAGTACTTC.

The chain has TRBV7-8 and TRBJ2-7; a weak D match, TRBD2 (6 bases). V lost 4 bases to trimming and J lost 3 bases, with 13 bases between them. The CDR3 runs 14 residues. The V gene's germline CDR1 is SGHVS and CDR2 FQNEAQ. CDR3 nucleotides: TGTGCCAGCAGCTCCGGGACTTCTTTCTACGAGCAGTACTTC. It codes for CASSSGTSFYEQYF.

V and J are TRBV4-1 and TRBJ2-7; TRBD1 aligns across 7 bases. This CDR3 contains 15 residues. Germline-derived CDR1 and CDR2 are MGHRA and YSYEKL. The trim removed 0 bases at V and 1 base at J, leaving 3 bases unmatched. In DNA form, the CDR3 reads TGCGCCAGCAGCCAAGAATGGGGACAGTCCTACGAGCAGTACTTC. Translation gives CASSQEWGQSYEQYF.

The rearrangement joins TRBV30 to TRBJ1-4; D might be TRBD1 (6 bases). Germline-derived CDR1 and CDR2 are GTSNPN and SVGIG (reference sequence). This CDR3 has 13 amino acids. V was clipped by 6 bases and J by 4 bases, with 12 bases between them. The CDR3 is CACQGHHNEKLFF. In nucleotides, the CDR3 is TGTGCCTGTCAGGGACACCATAATGAAAAACTGTTTTTT.

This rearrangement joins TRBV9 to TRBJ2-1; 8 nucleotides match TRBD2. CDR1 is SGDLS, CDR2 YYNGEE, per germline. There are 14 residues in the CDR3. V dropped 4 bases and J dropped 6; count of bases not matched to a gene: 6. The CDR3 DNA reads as TGTGCCAGCAGCTCCGGGACTAGTGGCAATGAGCAGTTCTTC. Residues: CASSSGTSGNEQFF.

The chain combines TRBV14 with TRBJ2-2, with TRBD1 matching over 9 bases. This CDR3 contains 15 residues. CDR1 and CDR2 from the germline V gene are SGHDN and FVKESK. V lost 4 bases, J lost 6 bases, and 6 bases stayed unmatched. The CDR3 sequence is CASSLRTGEAGELFF. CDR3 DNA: TGTGCCAGCAGCCTCAGGACAGGGGAGGCCGGGGAGCTGTTTTTT.

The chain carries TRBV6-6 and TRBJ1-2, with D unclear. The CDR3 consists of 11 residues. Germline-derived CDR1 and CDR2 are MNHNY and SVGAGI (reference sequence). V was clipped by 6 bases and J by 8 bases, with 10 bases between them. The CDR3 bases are TGTGCCAGCAGGGAGGGTCTAGGCTACACCTTC. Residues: CASREGLGYTF.

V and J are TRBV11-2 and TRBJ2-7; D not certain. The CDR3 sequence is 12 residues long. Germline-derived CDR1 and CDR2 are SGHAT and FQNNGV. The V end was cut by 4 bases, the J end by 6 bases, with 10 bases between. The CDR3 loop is CASSSNRGEQYF. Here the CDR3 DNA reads TGTGCCAGCAGCTCCAATCGCGGCGAGCAGTACTTC.

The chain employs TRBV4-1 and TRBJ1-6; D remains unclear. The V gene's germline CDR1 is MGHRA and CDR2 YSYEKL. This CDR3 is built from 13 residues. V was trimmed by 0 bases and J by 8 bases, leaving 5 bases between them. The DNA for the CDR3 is TGCGCCAGCAGCCAAGAAACAGATTCACCCCTCCACTTT. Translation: CASSQETDSPLHF.

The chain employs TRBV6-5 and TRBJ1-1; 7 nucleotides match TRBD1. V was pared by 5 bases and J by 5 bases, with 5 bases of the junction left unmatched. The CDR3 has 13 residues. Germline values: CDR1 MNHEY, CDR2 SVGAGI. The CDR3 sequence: CASSPLQGTEAFF. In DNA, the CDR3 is TGTGCCAGCAGTCCCTTACAGGGGACTGAAGCTTTCTTT.

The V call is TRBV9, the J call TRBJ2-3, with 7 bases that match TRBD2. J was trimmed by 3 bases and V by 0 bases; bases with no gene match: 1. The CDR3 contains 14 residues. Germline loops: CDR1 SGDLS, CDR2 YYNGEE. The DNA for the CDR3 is TGTGCCAGCAGCGTAGTGGGACTAACAGATACGCAGTATTTT. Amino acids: CASSVVGLTDTQYF.

CDR3 residues: CASSPGLGGNNEQFF. Here the CDR3 DNA reads TGTGCCAGCTCACCGGGACTGGGGGGGAACAATGAGCAGTTCTTC. The chain recombines TRBV18 with TRBJ2-1; 7 bases agree with TRBD2. This CDR3 contains 15 residues. V lost 3 bases, J lost 5 bases, and 7 bases stayed unmatched. Germline V CDR1 and CDR2: KGHSH, LQKENI.

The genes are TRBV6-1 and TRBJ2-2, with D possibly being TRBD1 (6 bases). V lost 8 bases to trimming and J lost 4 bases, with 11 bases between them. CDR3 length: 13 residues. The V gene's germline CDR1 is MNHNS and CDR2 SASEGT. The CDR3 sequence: CASVEGVTGELFF. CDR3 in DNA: TGTGCCAGCGTTGAGGGGGTCACCGGGGAGCTGTTTTTT.

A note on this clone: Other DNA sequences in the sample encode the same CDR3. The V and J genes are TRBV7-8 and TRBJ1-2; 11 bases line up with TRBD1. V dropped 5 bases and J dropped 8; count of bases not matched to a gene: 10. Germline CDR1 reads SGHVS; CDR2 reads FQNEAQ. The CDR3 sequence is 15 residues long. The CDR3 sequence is CASSPSGQGARGYTF. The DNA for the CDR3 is TGTGCCAGCAGCCCGTCCGGACAGGGGGCGAGAGGCTACACCTTC.

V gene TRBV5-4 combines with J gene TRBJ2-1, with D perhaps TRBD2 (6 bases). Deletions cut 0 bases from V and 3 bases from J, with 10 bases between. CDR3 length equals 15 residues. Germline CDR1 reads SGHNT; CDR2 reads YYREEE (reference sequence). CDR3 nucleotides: TGTGCCAGCAGCTTGGGACTAGATCTCTACAATGAGCAGTTCTTC. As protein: CASSLGLDLYNEQFF.

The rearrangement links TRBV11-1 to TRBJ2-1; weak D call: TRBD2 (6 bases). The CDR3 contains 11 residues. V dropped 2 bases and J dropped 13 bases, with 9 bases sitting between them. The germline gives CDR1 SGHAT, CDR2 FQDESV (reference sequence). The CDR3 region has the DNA TGTGCCAGCAGCTTAACGGGGACTCAGTTCTTC. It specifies CASSLTGTQFF. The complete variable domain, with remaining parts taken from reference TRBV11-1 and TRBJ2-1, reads EAEVAQSPRYKITEKSQAVAFWCDPISGHATLYWYRQILGQGPELLVQFQDESVVDDSQLPKDRFSAERLKGVDSTLKIQPAELGDSAMYLCASSLTGTQFFGPGTRLTVL.

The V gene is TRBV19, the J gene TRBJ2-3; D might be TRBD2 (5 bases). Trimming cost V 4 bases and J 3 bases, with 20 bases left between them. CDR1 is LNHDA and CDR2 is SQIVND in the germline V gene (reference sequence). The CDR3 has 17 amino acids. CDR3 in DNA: TGTGCCAGTAGTACCCGAGGGAGCGCCAGTGGGACAGATACGCAGTATTTT. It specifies CASSTRGSASGTDTQYF.

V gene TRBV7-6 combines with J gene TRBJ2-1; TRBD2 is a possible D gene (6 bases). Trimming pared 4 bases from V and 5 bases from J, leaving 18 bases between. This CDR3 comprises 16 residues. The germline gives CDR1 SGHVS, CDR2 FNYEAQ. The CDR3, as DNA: TGTGCCAGCAGCTCCCCCCGGGGAGGTTGGGACAATGAGCAGTTCTTC. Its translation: CASSSPRGGWDNEQFF.

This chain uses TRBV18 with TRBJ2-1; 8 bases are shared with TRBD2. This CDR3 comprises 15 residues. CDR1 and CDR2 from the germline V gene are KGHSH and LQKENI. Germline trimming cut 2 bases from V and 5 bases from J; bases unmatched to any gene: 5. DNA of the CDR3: TGTGCCAGCTCACCAAAAGCGGGAGACCACAATGAGCAGTTCTTC. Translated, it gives CASSPKAGDHNEQFF.

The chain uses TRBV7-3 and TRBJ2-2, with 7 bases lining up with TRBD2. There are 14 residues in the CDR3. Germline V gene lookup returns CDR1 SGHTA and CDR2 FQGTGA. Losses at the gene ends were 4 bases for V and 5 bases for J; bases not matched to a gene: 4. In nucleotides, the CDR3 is TGTGCCAGCAGCTCCCAGGGACTAACCGGGGAGCTGTTTTTT. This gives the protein CASSSQGLTGELFF.

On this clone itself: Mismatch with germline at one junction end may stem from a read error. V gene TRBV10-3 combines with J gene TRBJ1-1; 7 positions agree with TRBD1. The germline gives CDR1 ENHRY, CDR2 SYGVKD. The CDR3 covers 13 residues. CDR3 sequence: CAIGDGQAAEAFF. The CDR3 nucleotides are TGTGCCATCGGTGACGGACAGGCGGCTGAAGCTTTCTTT.

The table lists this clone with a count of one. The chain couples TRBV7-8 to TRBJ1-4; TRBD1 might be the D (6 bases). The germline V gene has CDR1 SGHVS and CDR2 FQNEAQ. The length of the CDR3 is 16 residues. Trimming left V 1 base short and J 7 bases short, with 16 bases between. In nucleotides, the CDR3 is TGTGCCAGCAGCTTAGAAGCCAGGGGTTATTCTGAAAAACTGTTTTTT. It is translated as CASSLEARGYSEKLFF.

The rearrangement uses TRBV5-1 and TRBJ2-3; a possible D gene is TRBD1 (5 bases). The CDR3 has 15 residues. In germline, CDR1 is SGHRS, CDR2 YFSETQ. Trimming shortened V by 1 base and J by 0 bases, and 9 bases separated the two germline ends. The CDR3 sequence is CASSLQGVSTDTQYF. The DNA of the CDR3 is TGCGCCAGCAGCTTGCAAGGGGTGAGCACAGATACGCAGTATTTT.